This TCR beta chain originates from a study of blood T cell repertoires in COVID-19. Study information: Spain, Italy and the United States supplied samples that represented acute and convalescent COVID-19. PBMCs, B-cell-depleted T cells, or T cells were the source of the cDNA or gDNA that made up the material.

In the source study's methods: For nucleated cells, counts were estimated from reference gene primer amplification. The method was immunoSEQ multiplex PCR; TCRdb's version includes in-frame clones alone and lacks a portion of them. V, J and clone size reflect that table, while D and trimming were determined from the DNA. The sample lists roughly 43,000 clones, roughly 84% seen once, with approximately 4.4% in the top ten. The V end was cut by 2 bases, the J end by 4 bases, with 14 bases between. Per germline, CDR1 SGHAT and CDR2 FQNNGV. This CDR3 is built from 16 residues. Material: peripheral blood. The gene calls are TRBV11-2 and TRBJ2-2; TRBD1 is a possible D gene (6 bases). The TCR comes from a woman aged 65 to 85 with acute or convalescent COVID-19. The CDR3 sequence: CASSLKGQLGTGELFF. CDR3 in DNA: TGTGCCAGCAGCTTAAAAGGACAGCTGGGCACCGGGGAGCTGTTTTTT.